Below, one T cell receptor beta chain is given with its context. Other DNA sequences in this sample translate to the same CDR3. The material for each subset, its genomic DNA, was split evenly across several immunoSEQ plates. Sequenced by immunoSEQ multiplex PCR; TCRdb stores in-frame clones only, minus some. Among some 2,500,000 clones listed, 85% to 95% were seen once. The sample originates from a study of shared clonotypes between healthy human individuals. The receptor was isolated from a man younger than 30 in good health. Some clones in this sample may be carry-over from other donors' samples. Specimen: naive CD4+ T cells from PBMCs. Indicated subset: CD45RA+ positively selected.

The DNA for the CDR3 is TGTGCCAGCAGTTTAAAAGGGGGCGGCTATGGCTACACCTTC. Translation: CASSLKGGGYGYTF. The chain combines TRBV27 with TRBJ1-2; 7 nucleotides match TRBD1. The CDR3 is 14 residues long. The V gene's germline CDR1 is MNHEY and CDR2 SMNVEV (reference sequence). Unmatched junction bases numbered 4, after V lost 2 bases and J lost 4 bases.